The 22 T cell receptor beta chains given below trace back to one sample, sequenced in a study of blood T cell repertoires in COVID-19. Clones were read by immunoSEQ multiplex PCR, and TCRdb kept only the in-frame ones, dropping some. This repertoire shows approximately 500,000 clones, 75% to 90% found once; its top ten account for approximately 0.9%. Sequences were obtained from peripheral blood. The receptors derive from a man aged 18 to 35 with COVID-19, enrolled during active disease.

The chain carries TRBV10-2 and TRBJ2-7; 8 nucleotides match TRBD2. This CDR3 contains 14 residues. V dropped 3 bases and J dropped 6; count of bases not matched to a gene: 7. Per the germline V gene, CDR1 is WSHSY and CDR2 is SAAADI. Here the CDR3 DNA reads TGCGCCAGCAGTGAACTAGCGGTTACTTCCGAGCAGTACTTC. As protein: CASSELAVTSEQYF.

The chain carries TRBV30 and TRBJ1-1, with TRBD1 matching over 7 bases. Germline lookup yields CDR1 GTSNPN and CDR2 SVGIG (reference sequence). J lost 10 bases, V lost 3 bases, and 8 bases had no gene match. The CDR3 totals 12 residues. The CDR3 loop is CAWSGQDVGAFF. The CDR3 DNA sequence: TGTGCCTGGAGCGGACAGGACGTAGGAGCTTTCTTT.

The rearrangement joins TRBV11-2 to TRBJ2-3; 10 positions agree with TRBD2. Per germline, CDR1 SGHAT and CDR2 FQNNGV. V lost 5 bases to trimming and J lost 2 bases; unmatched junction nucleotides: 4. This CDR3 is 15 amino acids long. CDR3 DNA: TGTGCCAGCAGCCTGGGACTAGCGCCCACAGATACGCAGTATTTT. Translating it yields CASSLGLAPTDTQYF.

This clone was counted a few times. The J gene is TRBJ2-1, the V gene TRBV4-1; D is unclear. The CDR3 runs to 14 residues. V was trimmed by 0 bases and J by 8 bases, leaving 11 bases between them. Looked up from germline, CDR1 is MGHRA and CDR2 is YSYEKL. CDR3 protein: CASSQDRSVDEQFF. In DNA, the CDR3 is TGCGCCAGCAGCCAAGATCGGAGTGTCGATGAGCAGTTCTTC.

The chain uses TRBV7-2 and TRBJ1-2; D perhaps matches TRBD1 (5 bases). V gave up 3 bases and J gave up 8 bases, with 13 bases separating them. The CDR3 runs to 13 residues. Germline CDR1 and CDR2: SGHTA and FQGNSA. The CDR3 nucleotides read TGTGCCAGCAGCTTCCGGCAGACAGCAGGCTACACCTTC. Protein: CASSFRQTAGYTF.

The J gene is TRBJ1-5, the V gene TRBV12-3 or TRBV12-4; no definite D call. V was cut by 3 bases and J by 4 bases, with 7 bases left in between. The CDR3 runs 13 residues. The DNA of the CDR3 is TGTGCCAGCAGTTTGCGGCGGAATCAGCCCCAGCATTTT. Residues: CASSLRRNQPQHF.

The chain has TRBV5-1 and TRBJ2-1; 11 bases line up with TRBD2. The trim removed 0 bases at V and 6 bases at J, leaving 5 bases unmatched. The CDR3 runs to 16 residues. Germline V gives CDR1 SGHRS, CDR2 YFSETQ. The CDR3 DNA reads TGCGCCAGCAGCTTGGGACTAGCGGGGAGGTTCAATGAGCAGTTCTTC. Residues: CASSLGLAGRFNEQFF. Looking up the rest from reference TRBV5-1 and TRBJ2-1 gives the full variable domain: KAGVTQTPRYLIKTRGQQVTLSCSPISGHRSVSWYQQTPGQGLQFLFEYFSETQRNKGNFPGRFSGRQFSNSRSEMNVSTLELGDSALYLCASSLGLAGRFNEQFFGPGTRLTVL.

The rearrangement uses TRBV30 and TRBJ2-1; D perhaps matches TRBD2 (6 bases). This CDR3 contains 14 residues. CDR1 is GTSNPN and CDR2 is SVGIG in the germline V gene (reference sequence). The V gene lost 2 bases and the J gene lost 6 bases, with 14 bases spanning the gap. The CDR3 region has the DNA TGTGCCTGGAGTCCCAAGACTAGTTTCAATGAGCAGTTCTTC. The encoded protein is CAWSPKTSFNEQFF.

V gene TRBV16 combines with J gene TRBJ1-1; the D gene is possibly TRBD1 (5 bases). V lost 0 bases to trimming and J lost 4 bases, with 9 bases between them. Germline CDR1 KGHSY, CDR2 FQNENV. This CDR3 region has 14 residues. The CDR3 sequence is CASSQSGQSTEAFF. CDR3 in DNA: TGTGCCAGCAGCCAATCGGGGCAGAGCACTGAAGCTTTCTTT.

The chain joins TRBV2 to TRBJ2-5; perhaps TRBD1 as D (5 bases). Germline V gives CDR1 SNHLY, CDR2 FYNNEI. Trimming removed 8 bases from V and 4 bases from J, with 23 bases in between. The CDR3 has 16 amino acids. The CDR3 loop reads CASCNQGGGIGETQYF. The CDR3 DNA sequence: TGTGCCAGCTGCAATCAGGGTGGTGGGATTGGAGAGACCCAGTACTTC.

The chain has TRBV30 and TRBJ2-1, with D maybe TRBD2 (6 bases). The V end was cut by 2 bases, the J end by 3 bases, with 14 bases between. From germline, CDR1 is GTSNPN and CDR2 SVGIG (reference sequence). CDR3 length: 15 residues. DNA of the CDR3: TGTGCCTGGAGTCGCGGTGGTAGCGGCTACAATGAGCAGTTCTTC. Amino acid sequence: CAWSRGGSGYNEQFF.

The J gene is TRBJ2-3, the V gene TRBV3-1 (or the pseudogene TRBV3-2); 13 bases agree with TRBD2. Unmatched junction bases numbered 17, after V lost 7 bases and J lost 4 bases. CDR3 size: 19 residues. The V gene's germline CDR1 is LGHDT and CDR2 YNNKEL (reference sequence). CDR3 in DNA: TGTGCCAGCACCGGAGGGCCGGGACTAGCGGGAAGGAGCGCAGATACGCAGTATTTT. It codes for CASTGGPGLAGRSADTQYF.

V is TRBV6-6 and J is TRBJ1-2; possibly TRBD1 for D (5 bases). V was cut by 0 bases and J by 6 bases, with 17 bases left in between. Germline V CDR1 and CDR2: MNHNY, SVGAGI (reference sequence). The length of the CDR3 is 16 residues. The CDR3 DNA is TGTGCCAGCAGTTACTCAACATTGTGGGGGGATAATGGCTACACCTTC. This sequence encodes CASSYSTLWGDNGYTF.

The DNA of the CDR3 is TGCGCCAGCAGCCAAGCAACGACAGGGGCCGGGAGCTCCTACGAGCAGTACTTC. It is translated as CASSQATTGAGSSYEQYF. The chain has TRBV4-1 and TRBJ2-7; 8 bases map to TRBD1. V shed 1 base, J shed 0 bases, and the junction held 11 bases outside the gene matches. Looked up from germline, CDR1 is MGHRA and CDR2 is YSYEKL. The CDR3 loop spans 18 amino acids.

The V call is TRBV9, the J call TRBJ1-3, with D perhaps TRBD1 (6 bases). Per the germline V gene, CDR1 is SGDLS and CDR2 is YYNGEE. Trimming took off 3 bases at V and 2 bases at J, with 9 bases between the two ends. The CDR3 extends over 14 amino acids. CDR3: CASSAGVPGNTIYF. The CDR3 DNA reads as TGTGCCAGCAGCGCAGGGGTCCCTGGAAACACCATATATTTT.

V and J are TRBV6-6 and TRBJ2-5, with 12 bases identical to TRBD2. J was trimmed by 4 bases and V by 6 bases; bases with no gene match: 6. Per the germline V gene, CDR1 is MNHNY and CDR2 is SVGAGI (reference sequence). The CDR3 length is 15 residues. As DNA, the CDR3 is TGTGCCAGCAGCCTAGCGGGGGGGCTCGGAGAGACCCAGTACTTC. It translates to CASSLAGGLGETQYF.

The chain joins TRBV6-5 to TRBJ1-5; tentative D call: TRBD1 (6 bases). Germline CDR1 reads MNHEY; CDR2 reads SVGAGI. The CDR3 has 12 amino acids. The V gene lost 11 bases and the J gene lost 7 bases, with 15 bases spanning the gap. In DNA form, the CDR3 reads TGTGCCGGCGGGGGGGGCGGGCAGCCCCAGCATTTT. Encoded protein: CAGGGGGQPQHF.

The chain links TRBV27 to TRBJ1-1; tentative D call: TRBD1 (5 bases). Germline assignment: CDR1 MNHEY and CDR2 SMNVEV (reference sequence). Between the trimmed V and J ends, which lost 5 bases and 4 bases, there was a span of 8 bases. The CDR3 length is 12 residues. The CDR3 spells CASSLRGTEAFF. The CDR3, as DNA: TGTGCCAGCAGTCTAAGGGGCACTGAAGCTTTCTTT.

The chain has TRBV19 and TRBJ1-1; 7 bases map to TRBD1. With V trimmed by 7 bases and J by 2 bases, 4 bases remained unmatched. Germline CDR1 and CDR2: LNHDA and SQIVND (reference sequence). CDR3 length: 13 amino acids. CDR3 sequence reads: CASTTGANTEAFF. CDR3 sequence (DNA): TGTGCCAGTACCACAGGGGCAAACACTGAAGCTTTCTTT.

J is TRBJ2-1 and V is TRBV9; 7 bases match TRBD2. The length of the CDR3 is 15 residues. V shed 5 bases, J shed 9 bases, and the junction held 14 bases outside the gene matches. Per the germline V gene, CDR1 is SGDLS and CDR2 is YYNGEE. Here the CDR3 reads CASSPISGGQGEQFF. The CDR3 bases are TGTGCCAGCAGTCCCATTTCGGGAGGTCAGGGTGAGCAGTTCTTC.

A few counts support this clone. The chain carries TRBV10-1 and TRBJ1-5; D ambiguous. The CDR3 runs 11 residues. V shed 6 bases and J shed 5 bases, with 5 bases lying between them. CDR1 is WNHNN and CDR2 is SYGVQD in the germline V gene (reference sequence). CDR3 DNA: TGCGCCAGCAGGACATATCAGCCCCAGCATTTT. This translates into CASRTYQPQHF.

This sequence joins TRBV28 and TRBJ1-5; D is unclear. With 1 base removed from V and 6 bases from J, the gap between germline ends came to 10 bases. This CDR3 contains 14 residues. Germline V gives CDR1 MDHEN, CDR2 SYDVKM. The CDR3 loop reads CASSLSRGSQPQHF. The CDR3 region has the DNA TGTGCCAGCAGTTTATCCCGAGGAAGTCAGCCCCAGCATTTT. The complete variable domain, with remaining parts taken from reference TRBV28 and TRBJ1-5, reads DVKVTQSSRYLVKRTGEKVFLECVQDMDHENMFWYRQDPGLGLRLIYFSYDVKMKEKGDIPEGYSVSREKKERFSLILESASTNQTSMYLCASSLSRGSQPQHFGDGTRLSIL.